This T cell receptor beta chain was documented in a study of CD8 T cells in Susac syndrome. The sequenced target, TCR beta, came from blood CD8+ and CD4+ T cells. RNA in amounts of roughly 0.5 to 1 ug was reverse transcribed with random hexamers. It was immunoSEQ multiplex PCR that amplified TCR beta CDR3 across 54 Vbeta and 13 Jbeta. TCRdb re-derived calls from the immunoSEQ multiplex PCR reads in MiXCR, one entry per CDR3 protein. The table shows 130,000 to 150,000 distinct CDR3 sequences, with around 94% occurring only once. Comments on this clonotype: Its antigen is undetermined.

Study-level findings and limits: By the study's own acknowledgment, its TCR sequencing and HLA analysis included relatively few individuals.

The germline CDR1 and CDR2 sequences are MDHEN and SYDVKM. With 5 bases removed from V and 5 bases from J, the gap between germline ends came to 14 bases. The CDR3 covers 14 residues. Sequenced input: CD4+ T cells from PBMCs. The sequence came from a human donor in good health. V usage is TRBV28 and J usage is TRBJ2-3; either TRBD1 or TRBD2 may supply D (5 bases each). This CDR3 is CASSPPTRGDTQYF. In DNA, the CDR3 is TGTGCCAGCAGTCCACCTACGAGGGGAGATACGCAGTATTTT.